This entry concerns a single T cell receptor (beta chain). The antigen remains unidentified. The data were taken from a study of brain T cells in children with intractable seizures. Time point given: blood from clinic visit 5 months post-surgery; TSC patient then seizure free. Measured with immunoSEQ multiplex PCR; TCRdb has only the in-frame clones, and not every one. Of 300,000 to 400,000 clones listed, 93% are singletons. Germline lookup yields CDR1 SGDLS and CDR2 YYNGEE. The germline V and J ends were trimmed by 4 bases and 6 bases, with 17 bases remaining between them. CDR3 size: 14 residues. Study results and limitations: Clones missing pre-surgery may reflect undersampling of that blood sample.

The specimen comprised peripheral blood, sampled 4 to 5 months after surgery. The clonotype originates from a boy younger than two with tuberous sclerosis and intractable seizures. The V call is TRBV9, the J call TRBJ2-7; possible D gene TRBD2, 5 bases. CDR3 loop: CASSSGWQAGEQYF. The CDR3 coding sequence is TGTGCCAGCAGCTCCGGGTGGCAGGCGGGCGAGCAGTACTTC.